The clone carrying this T cell receptor beta chain was counted ten times or more. Antigen specificity is unknown. PBMCs came from 10 ml fresh peripheral blood. Trimming took off 2 bases at V and 3 bases at J, with 14 bases between the two ends. The CDR3 runs 16 residues. Germline V lookup: CDR1 SGHRS, CDR2 YFSETQ. This sample was taken from a study of T cells in Graves' hyperthyroidism and ophthalmopathy. As for the study in general: Blood from the periphery was taken at initial diagnosis, before any treatment. General observations from the study: The majority of expanded thyroid clonotypes above 0.001 also appeared in blood.

RNA transcripts were the template for amplifying TCR beta CDR3 regions. In the first-round RT-PCR of the TCR CDR3, the HTBI primer set was used. TCRdb itself ran the multiplex PCR reads through MiXCR, one entry per CDR3 protein. This table has approximately 640,000 distinct CDR3 sequences, 15% to 20% appearing once. The J gene is TRBJ2-2, the V gene TRBV5-1; TRBD2 might be the D (5 bases). Source material: blood. The sequence was obtained from a woman aged 25 to 45 with Graves' hyperthyroidism. For the CDR3, the DNA is TGCGCCAGCAGCTTCGGACTCGAACGGTACACCGGGGAGCTGTTTTTT. Protein: CASSFGLERYTGELFF.